The rows below give T cell receptor beta chains drawn from one sample of a study of blood T cells in healthy people across ages. From the 5' RACE reads, TCRdb called clonotypes with MiXCR, one entry per CDR3 protein. The sample lists around 1.5 million distinct CDR3 sequences, around two fifths occurring once. The sample consisted of blood. The origin of the receptors is a woman aged 18-29 years in good health. CDR3s include the opening cysteine and the closing phenylalanine or tryptophan.

length	J	V	CDR3
16	TRBJ2-7	TRBV11-2	CASSYSTGVSSYEQYF
13	TRBJ2-3	TRBV20-1	CSARGFVTDTQYF
14	TRBJ2-3	TRBV7-3	CASSLQGPSDTQYF
16	TRBJ2-7	TRBV12-3/TRBV12-4	CASSLVGGRNSYEQYF
14	TRBJ2-5	TRBV6-6	CASSPSDRDKTQYF
13	TRBJ2-7	TRBV28	CASSLTPLPTQYF
15	TRBJ2-1	TRBV7-8	CASNPAGLGQDEQFF
14	TRBJ2-7	TRBV6-5	CASSHPDSQDEQYF
17	NA	TRBV12-3/TRBV12-4	CASSALLAEAAYNEQYF
13	TRBJ2-7	TRBV20-1	CSARLESSYEQYF
16	TRBJ2-1	TRBV20-1	CSALGVGSSERAEQFF
14	TRBJ1-1	TRBV3-1	CASRRGIPNTEAFF
14	TRBJ2-5	TRBV2	CASRNRGLSETQYF
15	TRBJ1-4	TRBV4-1	CASSHLGETNEKLFF
11	TRBJ2-4	TRBV2	CARGGENIQYF
15	TRBJ1-4	TRBV11-2	CASSRSGVTGEKLFF